The sequence of this T cell receptor (beta chain) was determined in a study of OX40 agonist ivuxolimab in advanced cancers. Study details: Across the patients, intravenous ivuxolimab was delivered every 2 weeks at 0.01 to 10 mg/kg.

Autoimmune disease history or systemic immunosuppression barred patients. The data were produced by immunoSEQ multiplex PCR, yet TCRdb's version contains in-frame clones alone and is incomplete. The profile shows about 78,000 clones, roughly nine tenths of them singletons. Germline V lookup: CDR1 LNHDA, CDR2 SQIVND (reference sequence). The CDR3 contains 15 residues. The V segment lost 5 bases and the J segment 5 bases; nucleotides outside the gene matches: 8. The sequences come from CD4+ or CD8+ T cells sorted from blood, collected in a trial of the OX40 agonist ivuxolimab. The TCR comes from an adult with an advanced solid tumor such as melanoma, head and neck, liver or kidney cancer. The chain is built from TRBV19 and TRBJ2-1, with 8 bases identical to TRBD1. CDR3 protein: CASSLGQGRDNEQFF. The CDR3 region has the DNA TGTGCCAGTAGTCTTGGACAGGGACGGGACAATGAGCAGTTCTTC.